This T cell receptor beta chain was sequenced in a study of T cells of healthy individuals. This clonotype was found a few times. MiXCR was run by TCRdb on the 5' RACE reads, yielding one entry per CDR3 protein. The sample has about 100,000 distinct CDR3 sequences, 17% seen once. After removal of 0 bases from V and 1 base from J, the junction contained 2 bases not matched to a gene. Germline V gene lookup returns CDR1 SGDLS and CDR2 YYNGEE. The CDR3 runs to 16 residues. The sequence was collected from a human donor in good health. The chain combines TRBV9 with TRBJ2-2; the match to TRBD2 covers 8 bases. CDR3 region: CASSVGSGGNTGELFF. For the CDR3, the DNA is TGTGCCAGCAGCGTAGGGAGCGGGGGGAACACCGGGGAGCTGTTTTTT.